What follows are 15 T cell receptor beta chains derived from one specimen sequenced in a study of OX40 agonist ivuxolimab in advanced cancers. Libraries were prepared by immunoSEQ multiplex PCR; TCRdb keeps only in-frame clonotypes and omits some of them. The data hold approximately 69,000 clones, with 88% observed a single time. Material: CD4+ or CD8+ T cells sorted from blood, obtained in a trial of the OX40 agonist ivuxolimab. Every receptor here comes from an adult with an advanced solid tumor such as melanoma, head and neck, liver or kidney cancer.

The chain has TRBV5-4 and TRBJ2-1; 8 bases line up with TRBD2. J gave up 0 bases and V 4 bases, and 9 bases lay outside the gene matches. Germline CDR1 is SGHNT and CDR2 is YYREEE (reference sequence). The CDR3 covers 17 residues. CDR3 sequence reads: CASSPRGGTNSYNEQFF. CDR3 DNA sequence: TGTGCCAGCAGCCCGCGCGGGGGGACGAACTCCTACAATGAGCAGTTCTTC.

The chain links TRBV19 to TRBJ2-2; the D is unclear. CDR1 LNHDA and CDR2 SQIVND come from the germline V gene (reference sequence). This CDR3 region has 14 residues. V was pared by 7 bases and J by 7 bases, with 16 bases between. CDR3 in DNA: TGTGCCAGTAAGTCCCTCGGGCCCCGCGGGGAGCTGTTTTTT. Translating it yields CASKSLGPRGELFF.

The chain uses TRBV25-1 and TRBJ1-2, with D unclear. This CDR3 is built from 15 residues. V lost 6 bases to trimming and J lost 0 bases, with 14 bases between them. Looked up from germline, CDR1 is MGHDK and CDR2 is SYGVNS. In nucleotides, the CDR3 is TGTGCCAGCAGCGATACGGGCCTAGCTAACTATGGCTACACCTTC. As protein: CASSDTGLANYGYTF.

In regard to this clone: Being one base from a much bigger clone, this may be a read error. The genes are TRBV7-9 and TRBJ1-5, with D possibly TRBD1 on 5 matching bases. The CDR3 sequence is 14 residues long. V was trimmed by 7 bases and J by 0 bases, leaving 10 bases between them. Germline CDR1 SEHNR, CDR2 FQNEAQ (reference sequence). The CDR3 nucleotides read TGTGCCAGCACGCAGACAGATAGCAATCAGCCCCAGCATTTT. Its translation: CASTQTDSNQPQHF.

The chain is built from TRBV5-5 and TRBJ1-4, with D maybe TRBD1 (5 bases). Germline assignment: CDR1 SGHKS and CDR2 YYEKEE (reference sequence). The CDR3 loop spans 16 amino acids. V lost 2 bases to trimming and J lost 0 bases, with 11 bases between them. CDR3 residues: CASSLGAAATNEKLFF. For the CDR3, the DNA is TGTGCCAGCAGCTTAGGGGCAGCTGCAACTAATGAAAAACTGTTTTTT.

This clone was seen only once. This sequence joins TRBV19 and TRBJ2-3, with D possibly matching TRBD1 (7 bases). Per germline, CDR1 LNHDA and CDR2 SQIVND (reference sequence). Trimming cost V 2 bases and J 5 bases, with 14 bases left between them. This CDR3 is 15 amino acids long. CDR3 sequence: CASSIQGGPKDTQYF. For the CDR3, the DNA is TGTGCCAGTAGTATACAGGGGGGACCCAAAGATACGCAGTATTTT. The variable domain in full, with the rest retrieved from reference TRBV19 and TRBJ2-3, is DGGITQSPKYLFRKEGQNVTLSCEQNLNHDAMYWYRQDPGQGLRLIYYSQIVNDFQKGDIAEGYSVSREKKESFPLTVTSAQKNPTAFYLCASSIQGGPKDTQYFGPGTRLTVL.

This clone has only a few counts. This chain links TRBV5-1 with TRBJ2-1; 7 bases agree with TRBD1. Germline CDR1 and CDR2: SGHRS and YFSETQ. The trim removed 4 bases at V and 4 bases at J, leaving 8 bases unmatched. CDR3 length equals 15 residues. In DNA form, the CDR3 reads TGCGCCAGCAGCATTACCCCGGGACAGTACAATGAGCAGTTCTTC. Residues: CASSITPGQYNEQFF.

This chain uses TRBV6-6 with TRBJ2-3; TRBD1 is a possible D gene (5 bases). The CDR3 contains 13 residues. The V and J ends lost 5 bases and 3 bases respectively, with 9 bases between them. Germline V gene sequence: CDR1 MNHNY, CDR2 SVGAGI (reference sequence). The CDR3 DNA sequence: TGTGCCAGCAGTAGGGGCTTAACAGATACGCAGTATTTT. Protein: CASSRGLTDTQYF.

J is TRBJ1-2 and V is TRBV6-6; D gene ambiguous. The V gene's germline CDR1 is MNHNY and CDR2 SVGAGI (reference sequence). This CDR3 spans 13 amino acids. Trimming took off 7 bases at V and 7 bases at J, with 16 bases between the two ends. CDR3 DNA sequence: TGTGCCAGCATCTTACCGGGGAGCTTTGGCTACACCTTC. Its translation: CASILPGSFGYTF.

The chain employs TRBV6-1 and TRBJ1-3; 7 bases are a match to TRBD1. Germline V CDR1 and CDR2: MNHNS, SASEGT. V lost 3 bases, J lost 5 bases, and 7 bases stayed unmatched. CDR3 size: 15 residues. For the CDR3, the DNA is TGTGCCAGCAGTGACGAAAACAGGGGAAGAAACACCATATATTTT. Translation: CASSDENRGRNTIYF.

V is TRBV30 and J is TRBJ1-2; no clear D. The V end was cut by 1 base, the J end by 4 bases, with 7 bases between. Germline V gives CDR1 GTSNPN, CDR2 SVGIG (reference sequence). The CDR3 covers 12 residues. The CDR3, as DNA: TGTGCCTGGAGTGGGTCGGTCTATGGCTACACCTTC. The encoded protein is CAWSGSVYGYTF.

The genes are TRBV7-3 and TRBJ1-1, with a possible D match to TRBD1 (5 bases). This CDR3 is built from 14 residues. CDR1 is SGHTA, CDR2 FQGTGA, per germline. The V end lost 5 bases, the J end lost 5 bases, and 15 bases lay between the germline ends. CDR3 residues: CASSPGTYGTEAFF. As DNA, the CDR3 is TGTGCCAGCAGCCCCGGGACCTATGGGACTGAAGCTTTCTTT.

The chain couples TRBV4-2 to TRBJ2-1, with a weak D call TRBD2 (6 bases). The germline CDR1 and CDR2 sequences are LGHNA and YNFKEQ. The CDR3 is 15 residues long. V lost 0 bases, J lost 5 bases, and 11 bases lay in between. The CDR3 is CASSQELAYNNEQFF. The CDR3 DNA reads as TGTGCCAGCAGCCAAGAACTAGCATATAACAATGAGCAGTTCTTC.

The V and J genes are TRBV19 and TRBJ1-1; 7 bases are a match to TRBD1. CDR1 is LNHDA and CDR2 is SQIVND in the germline V gene (reference sequence). The V segment lost 5 bases and the J segment 0 bases; nucleotides outside the gene matches: 6. The CDR3 contains 15 residues. The DNA for the CDR3 is TGTGCCAGTAGTCAACCGGGACAGCTGAACACTGAAGCTTTCTTT. It yields the protein CASSQPGQLNTEAFF.

This chain connects TRBV28 to TRBJ2-5; D might be TRBD1 (7 bases). In germline, CDR1 is MDHEN, CDR2 SYDVKM. Trimming took off 6 bases at V and 7 bases at J, with 15 bases between the two ends. CDR3 length equals 13 residues. CDR3 sequence reads: CASSLRQGGTQYF. Written as DNA, the CDR3 is TGTGCCAGCAGCTTGAGACAGGGAGGGACCCAGTACTTC.